This TCR beta chain derives from a study of T cell changes during pregnancy in multiple sclerosis. Only in-frame clones appear in the TCRdb table, and some are missing; sequencing was by immunoSEQ multiplex PCR. The table lists 50,000 or so clones, around 92% of them singletons. The CDR3 sequence is 13 residues long. V lost 8 bases, J lost 6 bases, and 16 bases lay in between. Germline CDR1 reads SNHLY; CDR2 reads FYNNEI. The chain couples TRBV2 to TRBJ1-2; TRBD1 might be the D (5 bases). Sequencing used CD4+ T cells from peripheral blood mononuclear cells, obtained in the third trimester of pregnancy. The TCR comes from a female donor with multiple sclerosis, enrolled in a pregnancy study. CDR3 in amino acids: CASLGTARDGYTF. CDR3 DNA: TGTGCCAGCCTTGGGACTGCCCGCGATGGCTACACCTTC.